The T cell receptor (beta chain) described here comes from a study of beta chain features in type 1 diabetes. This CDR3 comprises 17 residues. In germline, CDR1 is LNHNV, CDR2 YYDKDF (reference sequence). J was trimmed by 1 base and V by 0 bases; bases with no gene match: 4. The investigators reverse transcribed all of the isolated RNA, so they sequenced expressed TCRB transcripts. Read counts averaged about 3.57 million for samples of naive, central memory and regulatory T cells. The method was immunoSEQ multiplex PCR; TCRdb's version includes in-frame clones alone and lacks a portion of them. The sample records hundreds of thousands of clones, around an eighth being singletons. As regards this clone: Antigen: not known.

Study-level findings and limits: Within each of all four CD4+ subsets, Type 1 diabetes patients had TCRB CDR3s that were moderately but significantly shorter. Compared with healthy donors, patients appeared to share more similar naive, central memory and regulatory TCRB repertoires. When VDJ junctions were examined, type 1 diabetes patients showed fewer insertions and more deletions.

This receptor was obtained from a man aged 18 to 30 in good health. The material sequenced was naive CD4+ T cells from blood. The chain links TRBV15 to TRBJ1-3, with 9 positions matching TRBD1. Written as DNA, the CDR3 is TGTGCCACCAGCAGAGAAGGGACAGGGTCTTCTGGAAACACCATATATTTT. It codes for CATSREGTGSSGNTIYF.